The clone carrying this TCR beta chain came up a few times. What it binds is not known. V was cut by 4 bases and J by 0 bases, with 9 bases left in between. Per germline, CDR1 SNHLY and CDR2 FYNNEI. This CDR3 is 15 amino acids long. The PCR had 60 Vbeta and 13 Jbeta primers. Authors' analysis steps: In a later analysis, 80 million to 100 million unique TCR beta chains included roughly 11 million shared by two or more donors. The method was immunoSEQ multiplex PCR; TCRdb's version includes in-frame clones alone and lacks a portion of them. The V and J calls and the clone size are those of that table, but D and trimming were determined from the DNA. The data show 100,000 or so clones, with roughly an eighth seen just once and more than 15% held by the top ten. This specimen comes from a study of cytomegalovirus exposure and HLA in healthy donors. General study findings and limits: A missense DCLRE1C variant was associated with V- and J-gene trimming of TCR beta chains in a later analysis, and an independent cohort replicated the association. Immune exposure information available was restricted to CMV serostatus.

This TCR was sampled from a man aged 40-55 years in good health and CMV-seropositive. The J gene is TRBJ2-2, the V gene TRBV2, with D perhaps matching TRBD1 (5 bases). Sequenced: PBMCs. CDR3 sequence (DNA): TGTGCCAGCAGTGTCTCCAGGGCGAACACCGGGGAGCTGTTTTTT. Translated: CASSVSRANTGELFF.